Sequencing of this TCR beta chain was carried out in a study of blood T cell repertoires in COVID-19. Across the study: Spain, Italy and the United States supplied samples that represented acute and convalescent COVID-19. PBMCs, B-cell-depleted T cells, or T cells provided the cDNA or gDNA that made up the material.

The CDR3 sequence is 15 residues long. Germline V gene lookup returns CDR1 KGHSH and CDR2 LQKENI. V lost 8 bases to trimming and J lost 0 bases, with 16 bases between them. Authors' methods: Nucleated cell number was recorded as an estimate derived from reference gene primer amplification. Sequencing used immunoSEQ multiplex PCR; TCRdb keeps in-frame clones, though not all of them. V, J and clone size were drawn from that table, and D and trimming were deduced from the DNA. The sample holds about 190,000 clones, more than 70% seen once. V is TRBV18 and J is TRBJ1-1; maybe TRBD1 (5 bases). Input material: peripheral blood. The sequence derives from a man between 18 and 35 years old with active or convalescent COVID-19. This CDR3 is CASATGPGLNTEAFF. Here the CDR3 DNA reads TGTGCCAGCGCCACAGGTCCTGGGTTGAACACTGAAGCTTTCTTT.